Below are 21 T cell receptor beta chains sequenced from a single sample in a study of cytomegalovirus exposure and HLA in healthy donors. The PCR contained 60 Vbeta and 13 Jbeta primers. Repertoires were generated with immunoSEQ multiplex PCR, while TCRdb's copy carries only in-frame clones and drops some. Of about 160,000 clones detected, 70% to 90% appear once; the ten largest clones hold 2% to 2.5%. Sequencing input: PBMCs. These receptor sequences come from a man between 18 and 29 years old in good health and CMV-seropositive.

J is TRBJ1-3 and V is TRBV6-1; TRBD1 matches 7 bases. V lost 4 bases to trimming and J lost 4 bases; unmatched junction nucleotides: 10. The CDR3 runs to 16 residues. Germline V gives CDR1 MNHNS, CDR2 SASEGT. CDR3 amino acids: CASSVGRQGSGNTIYF. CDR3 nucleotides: TGTGCCAGCAGTGTGGGGAGACAGGGTTCAGGAAACACCATATATTTT.

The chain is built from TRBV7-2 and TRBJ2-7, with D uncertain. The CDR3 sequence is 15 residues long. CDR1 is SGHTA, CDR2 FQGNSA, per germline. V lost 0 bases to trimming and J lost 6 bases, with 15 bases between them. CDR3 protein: CASSLANPGSGEQYF. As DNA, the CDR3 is TGTGCCAGCAGCTTAGCGAACCCCGGGTCTGGCGAGCAGTACTTC.

In DNA form, the CDR3 reads TGTGCCAGCAGCCAAGACCGGGACAGGGGGTCTGAGACCCAGTACTTC. Protein: CASSQDRDRGSETQYF. The rearrangement uses TRBV14 and TRBJ2-5; TRBD1 aligns across 11 bases. The V gene end was trimmed by 0 bases and the J gene end by 5 bases; junction bases not matched to a gene: 5. Germline V gene sequence: CDR1 SGHDN, CDR2 FVKESK. This CDR3 has 16 residues.

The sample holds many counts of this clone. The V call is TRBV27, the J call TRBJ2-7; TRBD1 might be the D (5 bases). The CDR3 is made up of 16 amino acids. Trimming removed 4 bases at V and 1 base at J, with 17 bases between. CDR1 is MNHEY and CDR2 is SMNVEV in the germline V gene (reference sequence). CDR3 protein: CASSSGFGAVSYEQYF. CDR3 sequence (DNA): TGTGCCAGCAGTTCAGGTTTTGGGGCTGTTTCCTACGAGCAGTACTTC.

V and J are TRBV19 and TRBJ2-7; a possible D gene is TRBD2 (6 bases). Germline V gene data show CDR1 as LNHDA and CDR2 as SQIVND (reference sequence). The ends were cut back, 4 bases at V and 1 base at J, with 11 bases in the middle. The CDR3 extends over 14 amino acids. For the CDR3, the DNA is TGTGCCAGTAGTAGGGGGGATAATTCCTACGAGCAGTACTTC. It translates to CASSRGDNSYEQYF.

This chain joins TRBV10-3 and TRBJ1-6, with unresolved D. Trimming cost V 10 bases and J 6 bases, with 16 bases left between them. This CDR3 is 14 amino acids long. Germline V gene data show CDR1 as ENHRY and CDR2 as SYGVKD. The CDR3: CATDPGLANSPLHF. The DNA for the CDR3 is TGTGCCACCGATCCCGGGCTAGCTAATTCACCCCTCCACTTT.

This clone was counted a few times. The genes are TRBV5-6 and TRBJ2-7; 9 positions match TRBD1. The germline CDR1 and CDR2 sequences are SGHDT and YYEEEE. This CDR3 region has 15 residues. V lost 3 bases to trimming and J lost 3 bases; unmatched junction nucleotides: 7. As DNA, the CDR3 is TGTGCCAGCAGCTCCGACAGGGGGATATTCTACGAGCAGTACTTC. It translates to CASSSDRGIFYEQYF.

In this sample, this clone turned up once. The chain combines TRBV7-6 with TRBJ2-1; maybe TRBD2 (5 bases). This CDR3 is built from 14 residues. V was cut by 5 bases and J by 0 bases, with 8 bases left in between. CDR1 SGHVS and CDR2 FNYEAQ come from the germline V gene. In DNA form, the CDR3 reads TGTGCCAGCAGCCCGGGGAGCTCCTACAATGAGCAGTTCTTC. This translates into CASSPGSSYNEQFF.

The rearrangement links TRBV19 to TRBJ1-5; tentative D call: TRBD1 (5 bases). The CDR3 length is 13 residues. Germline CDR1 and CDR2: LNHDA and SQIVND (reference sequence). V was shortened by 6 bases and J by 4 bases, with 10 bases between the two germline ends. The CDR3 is CASRAQVNQPQHF. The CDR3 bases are TGTGCCAGTAGGGCACAGGTTAATCAGCCCCAGCATTTT.

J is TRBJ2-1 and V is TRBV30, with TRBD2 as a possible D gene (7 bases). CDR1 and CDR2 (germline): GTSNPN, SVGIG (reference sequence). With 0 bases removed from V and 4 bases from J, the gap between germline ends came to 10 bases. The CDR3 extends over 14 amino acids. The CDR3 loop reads CAWSVGGGYNEQFF. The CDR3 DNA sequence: TGTGCCTGGAGTGTGGGAGGGGGTTACAATGAGCAGTTCTTC.

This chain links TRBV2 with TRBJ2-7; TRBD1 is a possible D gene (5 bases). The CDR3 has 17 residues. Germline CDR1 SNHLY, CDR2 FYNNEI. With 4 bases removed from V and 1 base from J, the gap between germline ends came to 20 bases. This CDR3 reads CASSVSHSGSGSYEQYF. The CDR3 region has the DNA TGTGCCAGCAGTGTATCCCATTCAGGGTCGGGTTCCTACGAGCAGTACTTC.

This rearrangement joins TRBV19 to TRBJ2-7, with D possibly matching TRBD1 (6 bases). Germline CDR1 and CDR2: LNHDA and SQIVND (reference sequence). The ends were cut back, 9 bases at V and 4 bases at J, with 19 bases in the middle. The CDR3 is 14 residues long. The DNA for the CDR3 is TGTGCCAGCTCGTCCCCCGGGACAAGATACGAGCAGTACTTC. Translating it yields CASSSPGTRYEQYF.

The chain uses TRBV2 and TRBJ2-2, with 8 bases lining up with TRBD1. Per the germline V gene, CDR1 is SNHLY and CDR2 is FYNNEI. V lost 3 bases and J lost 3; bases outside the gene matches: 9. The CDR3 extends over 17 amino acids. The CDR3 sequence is CASSERGDRGYTGELFF. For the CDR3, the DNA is TGTGCCAGCAGTGAGAGAGGAGACAGGGGCTACACCGGGGAGCTGTTTTTT.

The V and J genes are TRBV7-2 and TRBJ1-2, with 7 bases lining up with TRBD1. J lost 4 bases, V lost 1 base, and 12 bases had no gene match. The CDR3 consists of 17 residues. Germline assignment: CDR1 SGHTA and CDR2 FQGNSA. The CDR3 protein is CASSLDTGEVYAYGYTF. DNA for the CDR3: TGTGCCAGCAGCTTAGATACAGGGGAAGTGTATGCCTATGGCTACACCTTC.

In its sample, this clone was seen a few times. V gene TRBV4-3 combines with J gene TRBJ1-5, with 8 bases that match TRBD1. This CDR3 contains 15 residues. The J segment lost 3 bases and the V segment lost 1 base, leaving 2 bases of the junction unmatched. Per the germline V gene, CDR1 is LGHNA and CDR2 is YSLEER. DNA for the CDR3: TGCGCCAGCAGCCAAGGGACAGGGCACAATCAGCCCCAGCATTTT. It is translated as CASSQGTGHNQPQHF.

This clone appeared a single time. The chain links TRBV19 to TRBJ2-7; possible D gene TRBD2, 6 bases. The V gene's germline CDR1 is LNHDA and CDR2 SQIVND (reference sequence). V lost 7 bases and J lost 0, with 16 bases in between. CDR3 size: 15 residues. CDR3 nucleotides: TGTGCCAGTACGGAGCAGGCGGGGAGCTCCTACGAGCAGTACTTC. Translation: CASTEQAGSSYEQYF.

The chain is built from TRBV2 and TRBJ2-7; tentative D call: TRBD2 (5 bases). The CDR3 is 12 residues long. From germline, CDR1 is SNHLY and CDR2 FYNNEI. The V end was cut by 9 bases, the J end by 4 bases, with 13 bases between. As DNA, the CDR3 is TGTGCCAGAGGAGGAGACGTATACGAGCAGTACTTC. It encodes CARGGDVYEQYF. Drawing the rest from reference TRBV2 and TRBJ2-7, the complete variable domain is EPEVTQTPSHQVTQMGQEVILRCVPISNHLYFYWYRQILGQKVEFLVSFYNNEISEKSEIFDDQFSVERPDGSNFTLKIRSTKLEDSAMYFCARGGDVYEQYFGPGTRLTVT.

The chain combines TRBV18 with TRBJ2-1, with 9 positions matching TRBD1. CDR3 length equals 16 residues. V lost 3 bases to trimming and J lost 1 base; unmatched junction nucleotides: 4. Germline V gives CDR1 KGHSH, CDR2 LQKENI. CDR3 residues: CASSPSGTGSYNEQFF. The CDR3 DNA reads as TGTGCCAGCTCACCCTCCGGGACAGGGTCCTACAATGAGCAGTTCTTC. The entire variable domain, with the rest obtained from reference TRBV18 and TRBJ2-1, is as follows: NAGVMQNPRHLVRRRGQEARLRCSPMKGHSHVYWYRQLPEEGLKFMVYLQKENIIDESGMPKERFSAEFPKEGPSILRIQQVVRGDSAAYFCASSPSGTGSYNEQFFGPGTRLTVL.

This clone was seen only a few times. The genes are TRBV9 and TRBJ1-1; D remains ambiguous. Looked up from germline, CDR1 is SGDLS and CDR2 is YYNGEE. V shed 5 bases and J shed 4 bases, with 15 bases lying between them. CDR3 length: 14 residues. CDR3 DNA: TGTGCCAGCAGTCGAGACTCAGTTGCCACTGAAGCTTTCTTT. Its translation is CASSRDSVATEAFF.

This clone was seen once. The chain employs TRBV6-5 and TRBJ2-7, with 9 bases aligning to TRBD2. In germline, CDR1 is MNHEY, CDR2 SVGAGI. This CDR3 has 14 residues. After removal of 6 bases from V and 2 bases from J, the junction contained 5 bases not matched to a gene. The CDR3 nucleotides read TGTGCCAGCAGAGTTGCGGGGGGGACCTACGAGCAGTACTTC. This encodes CASRVAGGTYEQYF.

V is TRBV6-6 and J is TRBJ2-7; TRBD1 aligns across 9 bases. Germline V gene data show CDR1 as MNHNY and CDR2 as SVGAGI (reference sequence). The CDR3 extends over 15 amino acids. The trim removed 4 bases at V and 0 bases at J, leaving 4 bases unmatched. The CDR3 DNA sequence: TGTGCCAGCAGTTCCGGGACAGGGACCTCCTACGAGCAGTACTTC. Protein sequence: CASSSGTGTSYEQYF.